These 13 T cell receptor beta chains share one sample of origin, sequenced in a study of T-cell reconstitution after alpha-beta-depleted transplantation in children. Preparation of the TCRbeta library involved a method that used unique molecular identifiers. TCRdb analysed the PCR reads with MiXCR anew, one entry per CDR3 protein. Of some 590,000 distinct CDR3 sequences in the sample, about 11% are singletons; the top ten hold 3.5% to 5%. Material: PBMCs from the stem cell graft donor, obtained from the stem cell graft. These receptors came from a human donor who donated a stem cell graft to a child with acute myeloid leukemia.

This clonotype was seen a handful of times. This rearrangement joins TRBV27 to TRBJ2-1; the D call may be TRBD1 or TRBD2 (6 bases each). This CDR3 has 14 amino acids. The germline CDR1 and CDR2 sequences are MNHEY and SMNVEV (reference sequence). The V end lost 5 bases, the J end lost 9 bases, and 17 bases lay between the germline ends. The DNA of the CDR3 is TGTGCCAGCAGTACCGATCCTTGGGGGGCTGAGCAGTTCTTC. This translates into CASSTDPWGAEQFF.

This clonotype occurred a few times. V gene TRBV6-1 combines with J gene TRBJ1-5, with 8 bases fitting TRBD1. Per germline, CDR1 MNHNS and CDR2 SASEGT. The CDR3 runs 15 residues. V was clipped by 6 bases and J by 9 bases; unmatched bases: 13. CDR3 nucleotide sequence: TGTGCCAGCAGAGATAGCCAGGGGGCTAAGTGGCCCCAGCATTTT. It codes for CASRDSQGAKWPQHF.

This clonotype was detected many times. CDR3 sequence: CSADGTGETQYF. As DNA, the CDR3 is TGCAGTGCTGATGGGACGGGGGAGACCCAGTACTTC. This chain joins TRBV20-1 and TRBJ2-5; D might be TRBD1 or TRBD2, each matching 5 bases. V lost 5 bases, J lost 5 bases, and 12 bases lay in between. Germline V gene lookup returns CDR1 DFQATT and CDR2 SNEGSKA (reference sequence). The CDR3 contains 12 residues.

This clonotype has just a few counts. J is TRBJ2-7 and V is TRBV25-1; D possibly corresponds to TRBD2 (6 bases). CDR1 is MGHDK, CDR2 SYGVNS, per germline. This CDR3 spans 17 amino acids. V lost 2 bases to trimming and J lost 2 bases, with 19 bases between them. This CDR3 is CASSEPRGGIRTYEQYF. The CDR3 nucleotides read TGTGCCAGCAGTGAACCGCGGGGAGGAATTCGGACCTACGAGCAGTACTTC.

The sample holds many counts of this clonotype. The chain links TRBV29-1 to TRBJ2-1; TRBD1 aligns across 7 bases. With V trimmed by 4 bases and J by 5 bases, 5 bases remained unmatched. The CDR3 runs 13 residues. CDR1 is SQVTM and CDR2 is ANQGSEA in the germline V gene. The chain's CDR3 is CSVGQGLDNEQFF. CDR3 nucleotides: TGCAGCGTTGGACAGGGTTTAGACAATGAGCAGTTCTTC.

This clonotype was seen repeatedly, ten times or more. The rearrangement joins TRBV24-1 to TRBJ2-5; D call uncertain. The V gene's germline CDR1 is KGHDR and CDR2 SFDVKD. The V gene lost 9 bases and the J gene lost 7 bases, with 17 bases spanning the gap. This CDR3 is built from 13 residues. In nucleotides, the CDR3 is TGTGCCACCGCCGGCGTTGGGGTTGGGACCCAGTACTTC. Its protein is CATAGVGVGTQYF.

The rearrangement links TRBV5-1 to TRBJ2-4; no firm D call. The CDR3 loop spans 14 amino acids. Germline CDR1 SGHRS, CDR2 YFSETQ. The V end was cut by 0 bases, the J end by 7 bases, with 11 bases between. The CDR3 bases are TGCGCCAGCAGCTTGGGGTATCAGCAGAACATTCAGTACTTC. Its translation: CASSLGYQQNIQYF.

The V call is TRBV20-1, the J call TRBJ2-1; D perhaps matches TRBD2 (8 bases). The V and J ends lost 0 bases and 10 bases respectively, with 16 bases between them. Germline assignment: CDR1 DFQATT and CDR2 SNEGSKA (reference sequence). The CDR3 length is 14 residues. In DNA, the CDR3 is TGCAGTGCTAGAGATCTACTAGCGGACAGGGAGCAGTTCTTC. This encodes CSARDLLADREQFF.

This clonotype was seen a handful of times. This chain uses TRBV30 with TRBJ1-5; possible D gene TRBD1, 6 bases. Germline CDR1 GTSNPN, CDR2 SVGIG (reference sequence). The germline V and J ends were trimmed by 3 bases and 5 bases, with 14 bases remaining between them. The CDR3 totals 14 residues. As DNA, the CDR3 is TGTGCCTGGAGGTCCGGGACATCCGATCAGCCCCAGCATTTT. Translated, it gives CAWRSGTSDQPQHF.

The V gene is TRBV4-3, the J gene TRBJ1-5; perhaps TRBD1 as D (5 bases). Germline values: CDR1 LGHNA, CDR2 YSLEER. The CDR3 sequence is 16 residues long. Trimming took 1 base from V and 3 from J, leaving 13 bases between them. In DNA, the CDR3 is TGCGCCAGCAGCCAAGCTCCGGGACCCTTCAATCAGCCCCAGCATTTT. Residues: CASSQAPGPFNQPQHF.

V gene TRBV29-1 combines with J gene TRBJ2-7; D not resolved. V was trimmed by 6 bases and J by 3 bases, leaving 9 bases between them. The CDR3 runs 11 residues. CDR1 and CDR2 from the germline V gene are SQVTM and ANQGSEA. CDR3 nucleotide sequence: TGCAGCGTCGTTGTTGACTACGAGCAGTACTTC. Translation: CSVVVDYEQYF.

This clonotype was found many times. The chain uses TRBV3-1 and TRBJ2-1, with 7 bases aligning to TRBD2. Germline assignment: CDR1 LGHDT and CDR2 YNNKEL (reference sequence). The CDR3 is 15 residues long. The ends lost 5 bases at V and 4 bases at J; junction bases unmatched: 8. The CDR3 protein is CASSSGTTLYNEQFF. The CDR3 bases are TGTGCCAGCAGCTCCGGGACTACCTTGTACAATGAGCAGTTCTTC.

This clonotype was seen a few times. The chain employs TRBV11-2 and TRBJ2-3, with TRBD1 matching 7 bases. The CDR3 loop spans 15 amino acids. Looked up from germline, CDR1 is SGHAT and CDR2 is FQNNGV. Unmatched junction bases numbered 5, after V lost 5 bases and J lost 0 bases. CDR3 loop: CASSLGQRSTDTQYF. Written as DNA, the CDR3 is TGTGCCAGCAGCCTGGGACAGAGAAGCACAGATACGCAGTATTTT.